One sample yielded the 20 T cell receptor beta chains listed below, sequenced in a study of OX40 agonist ivuxolimab in advanced cancers. Method: immunoSEQ multiplex PCR; TCRdb's copy keeps in-frame clones and lacks some. The repertoire includes fewer than 30,000 clones, about 90% of them detected once, and around 19% sits in the top ten. The specimen comprised CD4+ or CD8+ T cells sorted from blood, sampled in a trial of the OX40 agonist ivuxolimab. The receptors were gathered from an adult with an advanced solid tumor such as melanoma, head and neck, liver or kidney cancer.

This chain links TRBV5-4 with TRBJ1-2; 7 bases are a match to TRBD1. The CDR3 is 14 residues long. Germline V gene sequence: CDR1 SGHNT, CDR2 YYREEE (reference sequence). The junction had 17 bases not matched to a gene; V was cut back by 4 bases and J by 14 bases. The CDR3 region has the DNA TGTGCCAGCAGCCCTCTAACAGGGGTGGATGGAAGTACCTTC. It is translated as CASSPLTGVDGSTF.

The chain recombines TRBV30 with TRBJ2-4; the D gene is possibly TRBD2 (5 bases). This CDR3 is 14 amino acids long. Germline-derived CDR1 and CDR2 are GTSNPN and SVGIG (reference sequence). V was trimmed by 4 bases and J by 1 base, leaving 11 bases between them. In DNA, the CDR3 is TGTGCCTGGACCCGGACTGCTGCCAAAAACATTCAGTACTTC. Amino acid sequence: CAWTRTAAKNIQYF.

The V and J genes are TRBV10-3 and TRBJ2-2; a weak D match, TRBD1 (5 bases). Trimming pared 6 bases from V and 3 bases from J, leaving 14 bases between. The CDR3 sequence is 15 residues long. Germline V gene sequence: CDR1 ENHRY, CDR2 SYGVKD. CDR3 in amino acids: CAISGQDTYTGELFF. The DNA of the CDR3 is TGTGCCATCAGCGGCCAGGACACCTACACCGGGGAGCTGTTTTTT.

This chain links TRBV5-6 with TRBJ1-2; 9 bases fit TRBD1. Germline trimming cut 4 bases from V and 1 base from J; bases unmatched to any gene: 8. The germline V gene encodes CDR1 SGHDT and CDR2 YYEEEE. CDR3 length: 16 amino acids. CDR3 sequence (DNA): TGTGCCAGCAGCAAGCCGGGACAGGGTATTAACTATGGCTACACCTTC. Its protein is CASSKPGQGINYGYTF.

The V gene is TRBV4-3, the J gene TRBJ1-1; 7 bases line up with TRBD1. Germline CDR1 reads LGHNA; CDR2 reads YSLEER. V shed 4 bases and J 4 bases; nucleotides not matched to a gene: 9. The CDR3 sequence is 15 residues long. The CDR3 is CASSLILPGGTEAFF. For the CDR3, the DNA is TGCGCCAGCAGCCTGATACTCCCAGGGGGCACTGAAGCTTTCTTT.

This chain uses TRBV2 with TRBJ2-4, with TRBD2 matching 7 bases. This CDR3 has 13 residues. Germline V gene lookup returns CDR1 SNHLY and CDR2 FYNNEI. The V gene end was trimmed by 7 bases and the J gene end by 9 bases; junction bases not matched to a gene: 9. CDR3 bases: TGTGCCAGCACTAGGGACTGGGAGGGCATTCAGTACTTC. Translating gives CASTRDWEGIQYF.

The chain combines TRBV7-6 with TRBJ1-2, with 7 bases aligning to TRBD1. CDR3 size: 13 residues. Trimming took 5 bases from V and 6 from J; bases not matched to a gene: 6. Germline V lookup: CDR1 SGHVS, CDR2 FNYEAQ. CDR3 residues: CASSPGTVHGYTF. CDR3 coding DNA: TGTGCCAGCAGCCCCGGGACAGTCCATGGCTACACCTTC.

Worth noting for this clone: A far larger clone is off by one base, so a read error is likely. The J gene is TRBJ2-1, the V gene TRBV7-9; D is uncertain. CDR3 length: 11 amino acids. V was clipped by 5 bases and J by 6 bases, with 5 bases between them. Germline-derived CDR1 and CDR2 are SEHNR and FQNEAQ (reference sequence). The chain's CDR3 is CASSRGNEQFF. CDR3 bases: TGTGCCAGCAGCCGAGGCAATGAGCAGTTCTTC.

J is TRBJ2-7 and V is TRBV7-2; D is undetermined. The CDR3 loop spans 15 amino acids. V was trimmed by 1 base and J by 5 bases, leaving 15 bases between them. Germline CDR1 and CDR2: SGHTA and FQGNSA. CDR3 amino acids: CASSLDKWSANEQYF. The CDR3 DNA reads TGTGCCAGCAGCTTAGATAAGTGGTCGGCAAACGAGCAGTACTTC.

This clone was observed a few times. The genes are TRBV4-1 and TRBJ2-7; 8 positions match TRBD1. The CDR3 totals 14 residues. CDR1 MGHRA and CDR2 YSYEKL come from the germline V gene. V shed 5 bases, J shed 5 bases, and the junction held 8 bases outside the gene matches. CDR3 sequence: CASSEWTGTHEQYF. CDR3 bases: TGCGCCAGCAGCGAATGGACAGGGACCCACGAGCAGTACTTC.

This clone turned up a few times. V usage is TRBV4-1 and J usage is TRBJ2-2; perhaps TRBD1 as D (6 bases). Germline V gene sequence: CDR1 MGHRA, CDR2 YSYEKL. V was trimmed by 2 bases and J by 3 bases, leaving 10 bases between them. The CDR3 spans 15 residues. The CDR3 loop reads CASSQSGAHTGELFF. The CDR3 bases are TGCGCCAGCAGCCAATCAGGGGCCCACACCGGGGAGCTGTTTTTT.

The chain uses TRBV27 and TRBJ2-1; 9 bases map to TRBD2. V lost 3 bases, J lost 6 bases, and 9 bases stayed unmatched. Germline assignment: CDR1 MNHEY and CDR2 SMNVEV (reference sequence). The CDR3 runs to 16 residues. CDR3 sequence reads: CASSFLLASGTNEQFF. CDR3 in DNA: TGTGCCAGCAGTTTTCTGCTGGCTAGCGGGACCAATGAGCAGTTCTTC.

The chain uses TRBV11-3 and TRBJ2-7; D not certain. This CDR3 has 14 amino acids. Trimming left V 4 bases short and J 2 bases short, with 12 bases between. Germline V gives CDR1 SGHNT, CDR2 YENEEA. CDR3 DNA: TGTGCCAGCAGCTCTTTGGAAAGGGCCTACGAGCAGTACTTC. It codes for CASSSLERAYEQYF.

The J gene is TRBJ2-7, the V gene TRBV29-1, with 9 nucleotides matching TRBD2. Germline V gives CDR1 SQVTM, CDR2 ANQGSEA. The trim removed 6 bases at V and 0 bases at J, leaving 3 bases unmatched. This CDR3 is 13 amino acids long. In DNA form, the CDR3 reads TGCAGCGTGCTAGCGGGAACCTCCTACGAGCAGTACTTC. Translating gives CSVLAGTSYEQYF.

The chain couples TRBV2 to TRBJ2-5; 8 positions match TRBD1. The CDR3 runs to 13 residues. Germline V gene lookup returns CDR1 SNHLY and CDR2 FYNNEI. Germline trimming cut 7 bases from V and 5 bases from J; bases unmatched to any gene: 6. The CDR3 here is CASNGQGGETQYF. As DNA, the CDR3 is TGTGCCAGCAACGGACAGGGTGGGGAGACCCAGTACTTC.

This clone came up once. J is TRBJ2-3 and V is TRBV4-3; 9 bases fit TRBD2. Germline V CDR1 and CDR2: LGHNA, YSLEER. There are 16 residues in the CDR3. The V and J ends lost 3 bases and 2 bases, in that order; junction bases with no gene match: 6. This CDR3 is CASSHSSGEPTDTQYF. The CDR3 DNA reads TGCGCCAGCAGCCACTCTAGCGGGGAACCCACAGATACGCAGTATTTT.

V and J are TRBV7-9 and TRBJ2-7; D may be TRBD2 (5 bases). Trimming pared 5 bases from V and 1 base from J, leaving 9 bases between. The germline gives CDR1 SEHNR, CDR2 FQNEAQ (reference sequence). CDR3 length: 13 residues. The CDR3, as DNA: TGTGCCAGCAGCCCGCCGGGATCCTACGAGCAGTACTTC. Translation gives CASSPPGSYEQYF. Filled out from reference TRBV7-9 and TRBJ2-7, the complete variable domain reads DTGVSQNPRHKITKRGQNVTFRCDPISEHNRLYWYRQTLGQGPEFLTYFQNEAQLEKSRLLSDRFSAERPKGSFSTLEIQRTEQGDSAMYLCASSPPGSYEQYFGPGTRLTVT.

The rearrangement links TRBV19 to TRBJ2-6, with D uncertain. V was pared by 0 bases and J by 1 base, with 4 bases between. The CDR3 consists of 15 residues. CDR1 is LNHDA, CDR2 SQIVND, per germline (reference sequence). The chain's CDR3 is CASSIELSGANVLTF. Written as DNA, the CDR3 is TGTGCCAGTAGTATAGAACTATCTGGGGCCAACGTCCTGACTTTC. Based on the CDR3 plus reference TRBV19 and TRBJ2-6, the full variable domain is DGGITQSPKYLFRKEGQNVTLSCEQNLNHDAMYWYRQDPGQGLRLIYYSQIVNDFQKGDIAEGYSVSREKKESFPLTVTSAQKNPTAFYLCASSIELSGANVLTFGAGSRLTVL.

The rearrangement joins TRBV7-8 to TRBJ2-7; D remains ambiguous. Deletions cut 0 bases from V and 6 bases from J, with 3 bases between. Germline-derived CDR1 and CDR2 are SGHVS and FQNEAQ. This CDR3 is built from 11 residues. The CDR3 region is CASSLALEQYF. The DNA of the CDR3 is TGTGCCAGCAGCTTAGCTCTCGAGCAGTACTTC.

The chain carries TRBV4-3 and TRBJ2-1; 8 bases align to TRBD1. The germline V gene has CDR1 LGHNA and CDR2 YSLEER. The CDR3 has 15 amino acids. V was pared by 2 bases and J by 3 bases, with 3 bases of the junction left unmatched. The chain's CDR3 is CASSQYRGYYNEQFF. In nucleotides, the CDR3 is TGCGCCAGCAGCCAATACAGGGGGTACTACAATGAGCAGTTCTTC.